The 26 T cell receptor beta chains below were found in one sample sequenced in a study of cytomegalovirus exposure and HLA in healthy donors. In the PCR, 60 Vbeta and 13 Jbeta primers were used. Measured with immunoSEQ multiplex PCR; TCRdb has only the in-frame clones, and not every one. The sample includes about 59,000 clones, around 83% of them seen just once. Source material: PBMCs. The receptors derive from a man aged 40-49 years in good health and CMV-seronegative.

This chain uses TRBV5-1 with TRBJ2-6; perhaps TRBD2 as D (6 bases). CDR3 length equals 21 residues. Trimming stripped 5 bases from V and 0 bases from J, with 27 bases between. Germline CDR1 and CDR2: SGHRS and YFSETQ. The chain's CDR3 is CASRQAGRPQFVSSGANVLTF. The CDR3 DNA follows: TGCGCCAGCAGACAGGCAGGGAGGCCCCAGTTCGTTAGCTCTGGGGCCAACGTCCTGACTTTC.

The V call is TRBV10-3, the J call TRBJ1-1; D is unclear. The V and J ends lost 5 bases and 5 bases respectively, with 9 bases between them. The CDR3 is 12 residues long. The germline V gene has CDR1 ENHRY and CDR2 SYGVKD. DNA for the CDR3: TGTGCCATCAGTCGACCCGGGACTGAAGCTTTCTTT. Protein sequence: CAISRPGTEAFF.

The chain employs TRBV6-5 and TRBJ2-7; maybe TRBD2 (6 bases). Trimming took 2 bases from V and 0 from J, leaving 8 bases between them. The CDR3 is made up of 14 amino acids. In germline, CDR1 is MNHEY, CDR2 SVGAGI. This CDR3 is CASSYDGSSYEQYF. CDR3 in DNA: TGTGCCAGCAGTTACGACGGGAGCTCCTACGAGCAGTACTTC.

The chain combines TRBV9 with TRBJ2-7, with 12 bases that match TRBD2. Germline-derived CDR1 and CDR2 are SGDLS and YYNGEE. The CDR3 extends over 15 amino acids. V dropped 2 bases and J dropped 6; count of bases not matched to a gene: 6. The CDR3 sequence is CASSVTSGGGVEQYF. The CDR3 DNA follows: TGTGCCAGCAGCGTGACTAGCGGGGGAGGGGTCGAGCAGTACTTC.

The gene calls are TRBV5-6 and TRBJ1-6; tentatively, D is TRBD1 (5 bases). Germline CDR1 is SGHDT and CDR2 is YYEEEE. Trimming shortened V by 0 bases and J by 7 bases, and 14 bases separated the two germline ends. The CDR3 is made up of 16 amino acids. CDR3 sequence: CASSLDIGTKNSPLHF. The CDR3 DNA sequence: TGTGCCAGCAGCTTGGACATCGGGACTAAGAATTCACCCCTCCACTTT.

CDR3: CASSSSSPKGAWTEAFF. CDR3 in DNA: TGTGCCAGCAGCTCCTCATCTCCGAAGGGGGCGTGGACTGAAGCTTTCTTT. The chain employs TRBV7-8 and TRBJ1-1, with TRBD1 matching over 7 bases. V was pared by 4 bases and J by 5 bases, with 16 bases of the junction left unmatched. The CDR3 sequence is 17 residues long. Looked up from germline, CDR1 is SGHVS and CDR2 is FQNEAQ.

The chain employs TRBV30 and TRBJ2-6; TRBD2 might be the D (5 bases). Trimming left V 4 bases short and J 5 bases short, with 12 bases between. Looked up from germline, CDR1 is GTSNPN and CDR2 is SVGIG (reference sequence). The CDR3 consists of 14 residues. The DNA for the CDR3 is TGTGCCTGGACCATAGGAGGCTGGGCCAACGTCCTGACTTTC. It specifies CAWTIGGWANVLTF.

CDR3 sequence: CASSQGQVNTEAFF. The CDR3 coding sequence is TGTGCCAGCAGCCAGGGACAGGTGAACACTGAAGCTTTCTTT. The rearrangement links TRBV6-1 to TRBJ1-1; 8 bases align to TRBD1. The J segment lost 0 bases and the V segment lost 6 bases, leaving 3 bases of the junction unmatched. Germline lookup yields CDR1 MNHNS and CDR2 SASEGT. This CDR3 region has 14 residues.

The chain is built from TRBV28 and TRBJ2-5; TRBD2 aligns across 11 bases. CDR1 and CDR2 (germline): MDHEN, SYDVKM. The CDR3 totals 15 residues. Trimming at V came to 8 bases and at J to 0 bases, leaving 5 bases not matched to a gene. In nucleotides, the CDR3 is TGTGCCAGCCACTTAGCGGGGGGGCACCAAGAGACCCAGTACTTC. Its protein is CASHLAGGHQETQYF. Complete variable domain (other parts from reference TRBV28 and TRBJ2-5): DVKVTQSSRYLVKRTGEKVFLECVQDMDHENMFWYRQDPGLGLRLIYFSYDVKMKEKGDIPEGYSVSREKKERFSLILESASTNQTSMYLCASHLAGGHQETQYFGPGTRLLVL.

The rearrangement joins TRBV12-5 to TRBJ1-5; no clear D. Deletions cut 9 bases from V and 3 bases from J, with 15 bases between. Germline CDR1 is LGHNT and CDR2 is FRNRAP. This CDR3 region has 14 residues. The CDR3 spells CASQHPGFNQPQHF. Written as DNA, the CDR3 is TGTGCTAGCCAACATCCAGGCTTCAATCAGCCCCAGCATTTT.

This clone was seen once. The CDR3 here is CASSQDDRETQYF. Here the CDR3 DNA reads TGTGCCAGCAGCCAAGATGACAGAGAGACCCAGTACTTC. The J gene is TRBJ2-5, the V gene TRBV4-2; a possible D gene is TRBD1 (5 bases). This CDR3 has 13 residues. Trimming shortened V by 0 bases and J by 4 bases, and 6 bases separated the two germline ends. CDR1 LGHNA and CDR2 YNFKEQ come from the germline V gene.

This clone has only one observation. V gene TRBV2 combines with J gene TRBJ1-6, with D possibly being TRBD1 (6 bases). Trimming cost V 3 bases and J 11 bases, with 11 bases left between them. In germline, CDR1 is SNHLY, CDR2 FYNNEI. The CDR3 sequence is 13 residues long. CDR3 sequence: CASSDRGFPPLHF. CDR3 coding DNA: TGTGCCAGCAGTGACAGGGGTTTCCCACCCCTCCACTTT. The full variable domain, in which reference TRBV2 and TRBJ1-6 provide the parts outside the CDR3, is EPEVTQTPSHQVTQMGQEVILRCVPISNHLYFYWYRQILGQKVEFLVSFYNNEISEKSEIFDDQFSVERPDGSNFTLKIRSTKLEDSAMYFCASSDRGFPPLHFGNGTRLTVT.

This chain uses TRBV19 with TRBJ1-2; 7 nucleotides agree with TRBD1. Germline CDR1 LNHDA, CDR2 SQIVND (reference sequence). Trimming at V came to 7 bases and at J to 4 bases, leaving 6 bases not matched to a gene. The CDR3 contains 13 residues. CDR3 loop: CASNKQGLYGYTF. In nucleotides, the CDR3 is TGTGCCAGTAATAAACAGGGGCTCTATGGCTACACCTTC.

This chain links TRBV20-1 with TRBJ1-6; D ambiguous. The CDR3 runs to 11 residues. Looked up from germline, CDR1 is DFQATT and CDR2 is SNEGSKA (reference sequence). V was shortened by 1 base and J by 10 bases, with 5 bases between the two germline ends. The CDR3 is CSARAGSPLHF. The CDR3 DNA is TGCAGTGCTAGAGCAGGATCACCCCTCCACTTT.

The CDR3 region has the DNA TGTGCCACCACCCCAGGGGGAAACAATTCACCCCTCCACTTT. Protein sequence: CATTPGGNNSPLHF. This chain connects TRBV28 to TRBJ1-6, with 7 bases that match TRBD1. The ends lost 10 bases at V and 7 bases at J; junction bases unmatched: 10. The germline CDR1 and CDR2 sequences are MDHEN and SYDVKM. This CDR3 is 14 amino acids long.

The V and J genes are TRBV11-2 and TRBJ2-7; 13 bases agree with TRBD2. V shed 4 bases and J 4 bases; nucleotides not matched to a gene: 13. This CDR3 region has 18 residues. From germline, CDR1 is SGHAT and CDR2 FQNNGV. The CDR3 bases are TGTGCCAGCAGCTCTAGGGGGGGACTAGCGGGGATAATATACGAGCAGTACTTC. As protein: CASSSRGGLAGIIYEQYF. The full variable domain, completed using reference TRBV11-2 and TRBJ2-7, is EAGVAQSPRYKIIEKRQSVAFWCNPISGHATLYWYQQILGQGPKLLIQFQNNGVVDDSQLPKDRFSAERLKGVDSTLKIQPAKLEDSAVYLCASSSRGGLAGIIYEQYFGPGTRLTVT.

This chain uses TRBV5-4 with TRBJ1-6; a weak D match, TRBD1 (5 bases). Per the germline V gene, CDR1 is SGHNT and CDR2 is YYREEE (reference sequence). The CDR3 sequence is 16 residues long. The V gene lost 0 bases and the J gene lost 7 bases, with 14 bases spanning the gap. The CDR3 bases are TGTGCCAGCAGCTTGGGGTCGCTGGGGCTCAATTCACCCCTCCACTTT. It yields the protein CASSLGSLGLNSPLHF.

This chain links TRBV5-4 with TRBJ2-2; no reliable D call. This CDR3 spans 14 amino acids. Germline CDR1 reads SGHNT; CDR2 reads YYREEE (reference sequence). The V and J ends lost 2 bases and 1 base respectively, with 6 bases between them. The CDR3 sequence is CASSFRGNTGELFF. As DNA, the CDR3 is TGTGCCAGCAGCTTCAGAGGGAACACCGGGGAGCTGTTTTTT. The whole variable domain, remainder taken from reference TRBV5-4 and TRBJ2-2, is ETGVTQSPTHLIKTRGQQVTLRCSSQSGHNTVSWYQQALGQGPQFIFQYYREEENGRGNFPPRFSGLQFPNYSSELNVNALELDDSALYLCASSFRGNTGELFFGEGSRLTVL.

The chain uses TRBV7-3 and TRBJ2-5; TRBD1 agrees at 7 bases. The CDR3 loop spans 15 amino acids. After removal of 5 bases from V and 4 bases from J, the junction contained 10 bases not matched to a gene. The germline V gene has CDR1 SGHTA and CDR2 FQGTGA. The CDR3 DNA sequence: TGTGCCAGCAGCAGGGGGCCATCGATAGGAGAGACCCAGTACTTC. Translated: CASSRGPSIGETQYF.

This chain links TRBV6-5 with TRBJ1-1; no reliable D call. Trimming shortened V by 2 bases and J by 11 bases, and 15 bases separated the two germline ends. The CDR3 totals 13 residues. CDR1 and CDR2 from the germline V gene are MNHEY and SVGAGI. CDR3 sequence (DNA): TGTGCCAGCAGTTACGAGGGAAAGGGAAGGGCTTTCTTT. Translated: CASSYEGKGRAFF.

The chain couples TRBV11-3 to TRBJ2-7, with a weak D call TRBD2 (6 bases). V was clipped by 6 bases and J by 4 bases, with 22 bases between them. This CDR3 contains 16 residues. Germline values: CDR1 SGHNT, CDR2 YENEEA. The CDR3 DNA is TGTGCCAGCAGAGGGTCACAGGCGGGAATCGGATACGAGCAGTACTTC. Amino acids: CASRGSQAGIGYEQYF.

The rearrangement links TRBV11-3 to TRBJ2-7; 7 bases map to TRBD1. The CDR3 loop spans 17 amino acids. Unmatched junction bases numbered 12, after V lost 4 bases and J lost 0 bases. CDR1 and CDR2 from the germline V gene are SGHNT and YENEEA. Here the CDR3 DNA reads TGTGCCAGCAGCTCCTCCCCATGGGACAGCCTCTCCTACGAGCAGTACTTC. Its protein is CASSSSPWDSLSYEQYF.

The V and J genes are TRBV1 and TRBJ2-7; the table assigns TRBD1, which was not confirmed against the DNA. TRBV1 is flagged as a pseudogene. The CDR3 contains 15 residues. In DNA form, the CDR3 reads TGCACCAGCAGCCAAGAGGGGGACAGCTCCTACGAGCAGTACGTC. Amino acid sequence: CTSSQEGDSSYEQYV.

The CDR3: CASSLIEWETQYF. DNA for the CDR3: TGTGCCAGCAGTCTAATCGAGTGGGAGACCCAGTACTTC. The chain uses TRBV11-3 and TRBJ2-5; D uncertain. CDR1 SGHNT and CDR2 YENEEA come from the germline V gene. Trimming removed 6 bases from V and 5 bases from J, with 13 bases in between. CDR3 length equals 13 residues.

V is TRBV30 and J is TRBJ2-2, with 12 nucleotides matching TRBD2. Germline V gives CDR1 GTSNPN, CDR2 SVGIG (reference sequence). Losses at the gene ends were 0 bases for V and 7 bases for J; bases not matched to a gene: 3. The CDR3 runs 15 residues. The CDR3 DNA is TGTGCCTGGAGTGTACTAGCGGGGGGACACGGGGAGCTGTTTTTT. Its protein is CAWSVLAGGHGELFF.

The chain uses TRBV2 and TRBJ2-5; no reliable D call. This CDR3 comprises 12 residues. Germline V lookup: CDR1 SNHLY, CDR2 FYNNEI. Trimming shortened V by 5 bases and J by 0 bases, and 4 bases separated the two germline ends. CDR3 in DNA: TGTGCCAGCAGTCTAGACCAAGAGACCCAGTACTTC. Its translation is CASSLDQETQYF.